This T cell receptor beta chain was sequenced during a study of cytomegalovirus exposure and HLA in healthy donors. Study-wide context: Earlier results showed approximately 120 million unique TCR beta sequences derived from approximately 170 million T cells. General study findings and limits: A few chains tied to CMV proved CMV antigen-specific in vitro. It was likely that a cluster of highly shared sequence variants was a sequencing artifact. TCR sequences were mostly rare, though some public TCRs occurred in many donors.

With 60 Vbeta and 13 Jbeta primers, the PCR was carried out. Method: immunoSEQ multiplex PCR; TCRdb's copy keeps in-frame clones and lacks some. The profile covers more than 95,000 clones, with around 60% appearing a single time and roughly 9.8% taken by the ten largest. About this clone itself: Its antigen is unknown.

The receptor's source is a woman in her 40s in good health and CMV-seropositive. Sequences were obtained from PBMCs.

The CDR3 coding sequence is TGTGCCAGCAGCTTCCAACGGACAGGTCGCAGCTATGGCTACACCTTC. Translated: CASSFQRTGRSYGYTF. This chain joins TRBV5-4 and TRBJ1-2, with TRBD1 identical over 7 bases. V shed 2 bases and J 4 bases; nucleotides not matched to a gene: 11. Per the germline V gene, CDR1 is SGHNT and CDR2 is YYREEE (reference sequence). The CDR3 is 16 amino acids.